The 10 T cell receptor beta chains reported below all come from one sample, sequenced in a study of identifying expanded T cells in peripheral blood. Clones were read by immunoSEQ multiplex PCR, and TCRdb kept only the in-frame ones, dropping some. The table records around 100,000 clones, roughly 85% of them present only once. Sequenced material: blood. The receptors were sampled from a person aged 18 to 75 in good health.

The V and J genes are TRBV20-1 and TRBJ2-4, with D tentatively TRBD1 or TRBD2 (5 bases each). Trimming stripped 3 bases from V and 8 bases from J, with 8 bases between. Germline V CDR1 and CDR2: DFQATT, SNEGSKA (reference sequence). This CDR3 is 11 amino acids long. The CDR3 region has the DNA TGCAGTGCTAGGAGAGGGGACATTCAGTACTTC. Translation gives CSARRGDIQYF.

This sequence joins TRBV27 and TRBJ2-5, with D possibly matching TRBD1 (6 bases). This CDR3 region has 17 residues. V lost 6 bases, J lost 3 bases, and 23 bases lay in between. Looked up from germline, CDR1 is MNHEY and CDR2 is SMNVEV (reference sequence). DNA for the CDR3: TGTGCCAGCAGCCGAACCCCGGGACAAGTAGAAAAAGAGACCCAGTACTTC. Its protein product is CASSRTPGQVEKETQYF.

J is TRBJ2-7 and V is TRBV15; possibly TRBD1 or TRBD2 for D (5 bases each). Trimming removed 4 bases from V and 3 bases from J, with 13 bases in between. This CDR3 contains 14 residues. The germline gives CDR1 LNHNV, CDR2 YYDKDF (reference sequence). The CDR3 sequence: CATSMGRQNYEQYF. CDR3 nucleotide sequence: TGTGCCACCAGCATGGGGAGACAGAACTACGAGCAGTACTTC.

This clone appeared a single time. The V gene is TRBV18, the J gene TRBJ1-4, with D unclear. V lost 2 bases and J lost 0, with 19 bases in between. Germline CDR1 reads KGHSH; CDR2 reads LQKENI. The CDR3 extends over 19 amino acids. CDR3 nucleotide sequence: TGTGCCAGCTCACCAGAGTTCGCAGCAGTTCTGTCAACTAATGAAAAACTGTTTTTT. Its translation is CASSPEFAAVLSTNEKLFF.

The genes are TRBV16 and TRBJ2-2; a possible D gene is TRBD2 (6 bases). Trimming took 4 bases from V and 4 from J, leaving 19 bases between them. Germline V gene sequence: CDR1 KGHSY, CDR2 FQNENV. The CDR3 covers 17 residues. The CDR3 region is CASSPIGGHESTGELFF. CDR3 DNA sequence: TGTGCCAGCAGCCCGATAGGAGGGCACGAGAGCACCGGGGAGCTGTTTTTT.

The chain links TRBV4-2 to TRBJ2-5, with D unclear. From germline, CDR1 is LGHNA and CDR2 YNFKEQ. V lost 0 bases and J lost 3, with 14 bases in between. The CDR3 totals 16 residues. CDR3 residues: CASSQDRAGREETQYF. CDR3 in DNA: TGTGCCAGCAGCCAAGATCGGGCAGGTCGTGAAGAGACCCAGTACTTC.

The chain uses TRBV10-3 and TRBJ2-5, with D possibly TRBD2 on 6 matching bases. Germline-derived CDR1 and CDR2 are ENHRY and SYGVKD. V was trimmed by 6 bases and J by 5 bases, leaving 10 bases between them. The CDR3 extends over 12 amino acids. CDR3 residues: CAISSSEETQYF. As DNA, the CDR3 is TGTGCCATCAGCTCTAGCGAGGAGACCCAGTACTTC.

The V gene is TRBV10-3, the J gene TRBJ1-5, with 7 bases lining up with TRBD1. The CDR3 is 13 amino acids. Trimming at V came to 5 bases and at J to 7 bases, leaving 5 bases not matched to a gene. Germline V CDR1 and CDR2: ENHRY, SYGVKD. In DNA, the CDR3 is TGTGCCATCAGTCAGACAGGGCGGCAGCCCCAGCATTTT. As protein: CAISQTGRQPQHF.

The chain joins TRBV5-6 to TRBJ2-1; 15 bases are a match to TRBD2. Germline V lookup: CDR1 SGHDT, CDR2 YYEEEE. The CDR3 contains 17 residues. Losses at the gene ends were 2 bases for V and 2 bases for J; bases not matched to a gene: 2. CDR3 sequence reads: CASSFGLAGGTYNEQFF. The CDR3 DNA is TGTGCCAGCAGCTTCGGACTAGCGGGGGGGACCTACAATGAGCAGTTCTTC. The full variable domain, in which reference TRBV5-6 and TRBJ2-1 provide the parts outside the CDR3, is DAGVTQSPTHLIKTRGQQVTLRCSPKSGHDTVSWYQQALGQGPQFIFQYYEEEERQRGNFPDRFSGHQFPNYSSELNVNALLLGDSALYLCASSFGLAGGTYNEQFFGPGTRLTVL.

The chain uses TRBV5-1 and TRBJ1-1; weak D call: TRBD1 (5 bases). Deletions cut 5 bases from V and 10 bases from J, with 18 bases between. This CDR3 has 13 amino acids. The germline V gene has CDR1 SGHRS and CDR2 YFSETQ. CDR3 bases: TGCGCCAGCAGTCCCGGGACGGACCCACTAGCTTTCTTT. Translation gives CASSPGTDPLAFF.